This is a list of T cell receptor beta chains from one sample in a study of blood T cell repertoires in COVID-19. The data were produced by immunoSEQ multiplex PCR, yet TCRdb's version contains in-frame clones alone and is incomplete. The profile shows around 70,000 clones, more than 75% of them singletons. The source material was peripheral blood. The receptors derive from a man aged 50-60 years with active COVID-19. The CDR3 runs from the conserved cysteine through the conserved F or W. A D gene is named only where the DNA matches it firmly. Expanded clones get a size class; other rows say once, few or many, or leave the size out.

J | D | V | size | CDR3 | DNA
TRBJ2-1 | TRBD2 | TRBV6-2/TRBV6-3 | NA | CASSYIPGPGTSNEQFF | TGTGCCAGCAGTTACATCCCCGGACCCGGGACTAGCAATGAGCAGTTCTTC
TRBJ2-2 | NA | TRBV5-4 | NA | CASRPGLNTGELFF | TGTGCCAGCAGACCCGGACTAAACACCGGGGAGCTGTTTTTT
TRBJ2-3 | TRBD2 | TRBV27 | NA | CASNIAGALTDTQYF | TGTGCCAGCAATATAGCGGGCGCCCTCACAGATACGCAGTATTTT
TRBJ1-1 | TRBD1 | TRBV6-6 | once | CASSTGQGALAEAFF | TGTGCCAGCAGCACGGGACAGGGGGCTTTGGCTGAAGCTTTCTTT
TRBJ2-7 | TRBD2 | TRBV5-1 | NA | CASSGAPSGGDEQYF | TGCGCCAGCAGCGGCGCCCCCTCGGGAGGCGACGAGCAGTACTTC
TRBJ1-1 | NA | TRBV7-9 | NA | CASSFWGHTEAFF | TGTGCCAGCAGCTTTTGGGGGCACACTGAAGCTTTCTTT
TRBJ1-1 | NA | TRBV19 | NA | CASSIQGSEAFF | TGTGCCAGTAGTATACAGGGATCTGAAGCTTTCTTT
TRBJ2-1 | TRBD2 | TRBV5-1 | NA | CASSTGLAGSYNEQFF | TGCGCCAGCAGCACAGGACTAGCGGGCTCCTACAATGAGCAGTTCTTC
TRBJ2-1 | NA | TRBV20-1 | NA | CSASSFGGESYNEQFF | TGCAGTGCTAGTTCCTTTGGAGGCGAATCCTACAATGAGCAGTTCTTC
TRBJ2-7 | TRBD1 | TRBV29-1 | NA | CSVEEFTGARRYEQYF | TGCAGCGTTGAAGAGTTTACAGGGGCAAGAAGGTACGAGCAGTACTTC
TRBJ1-1 | NA | TRBV29-1 | NA | CSVTREVQLNTEAFF | TGCAGCGTCACCCGGGAAGTACAACTTAACACTGAAGCTTTCTTT
TRBJ2-7 | NA | TRBV7-2 | NA | CASSLRGGASYEQYF | TGTGCCAGCAGCTTAAGGGGGGGCGCTTCCTACGAGCAGTACTTC
TRBJ2-2 | NA | TRBV7-3 | NA | CASSLRPDSYTGELFF | TGTGCCAGCAGCTTAAGGCCGGACAGCTACACCGGGGAGCTGTTTTTT
TRBJ2-5 | TRBD2 | TRBV6-1 | NA | CASSESWGLWETQYF | TGTGCCAGCAGTGAAAGCTGGGGACTATGGGAGACCCAGTACTTC
TRBJ2-2 | TRBD2 | TRBV5-1 | NA | CASSLEASGGAPGELFF | TGCGCCAGCAGCTTGGAAGCTAGCGGGGGGGCCCCCGGGGAGCTGTTTTTT
TRBJ2-3 | TRBD2 | TRBV4-1 | NA | CASSKTSGTDTQYF | TGCGCCAGCAGCAAAACTAGCGGGACAGATACGCAGTATTTT
TRBJ2-1 | NA | TRBV7-2 | NA | CASNPLGSSYNEQFF | TGTGCCAGCAACCCCCTCGGGAGCAGCTACAATGAGCAGTTCTTC
TRBJ2-7 | TRBD2 | TRBV3-1/TRBV3-2 | NA | CASSSRTSGNSYEQYF | TGTGCCAGCAGCTCGCGGACTAGCGGGAACTCCTACGAGCAGTACTTC
TRBJ2-5 | TRBD1 | TRBV6-5 | NA | CATGRGETQYF | TGTGCCACGGGCAGGGGGGAGACCCAGTACTTC
TRBJ2-5 | TRBD1 | TRBV6-6 | NA | CASRDRQGETQYF | TGTGCCAGCCGGGACAGGCAAGGGGAGACCCAGTACTTC
TRBJ2-3 | TRBD1 | TRBV28 | few | CASSLIGTGGTADTQYF | TGTGCCAGCAGTCTTATCGGGACAGGGGGCACCGCAGATACGCAGTATTTT
TRBJ1-2 | NA | TRBV18 | NA | CASSLGRAARYTF | TGTGCCAGCTCACTTGGCAGGGCCGCACGCTACACCTTC
TRBJ1-2 | NA | TRBV5-4 | NA | CASSPYQRDGYTF | TGTGCCAGCAGCCCCTACCAGCGGGATGGCTACACCTTC
TRBJ2-4 | NA | TRBV3-1/TRBV3-2 | NA | CASSQRQGSNIQYF | TGTGCCAGCAGCCAAAGGCAGGGATCGAACATTCAGTACTTC
TRBJ2-3 | NA | TRBV10-3 | once | CAISAGQARDTQYF | TGTGCCATCAGTGCGGGACAAGCCAGGGATACGCAGTATTTT